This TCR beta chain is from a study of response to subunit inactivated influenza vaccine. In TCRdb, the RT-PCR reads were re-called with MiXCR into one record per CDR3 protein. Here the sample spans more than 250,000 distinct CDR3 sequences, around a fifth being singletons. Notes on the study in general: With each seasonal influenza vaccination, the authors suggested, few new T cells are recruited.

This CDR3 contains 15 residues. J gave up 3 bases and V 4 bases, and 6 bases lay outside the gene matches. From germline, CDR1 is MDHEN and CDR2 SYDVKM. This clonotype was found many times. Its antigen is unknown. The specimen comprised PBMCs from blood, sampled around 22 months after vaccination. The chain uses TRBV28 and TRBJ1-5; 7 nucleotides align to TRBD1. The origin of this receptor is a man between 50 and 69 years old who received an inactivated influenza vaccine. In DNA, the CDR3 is TGTGCCAGCAGTTCAGGGGACAGAATCAATCAGCCCCAGCATTTT. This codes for CASSSGDRINQPQHF.